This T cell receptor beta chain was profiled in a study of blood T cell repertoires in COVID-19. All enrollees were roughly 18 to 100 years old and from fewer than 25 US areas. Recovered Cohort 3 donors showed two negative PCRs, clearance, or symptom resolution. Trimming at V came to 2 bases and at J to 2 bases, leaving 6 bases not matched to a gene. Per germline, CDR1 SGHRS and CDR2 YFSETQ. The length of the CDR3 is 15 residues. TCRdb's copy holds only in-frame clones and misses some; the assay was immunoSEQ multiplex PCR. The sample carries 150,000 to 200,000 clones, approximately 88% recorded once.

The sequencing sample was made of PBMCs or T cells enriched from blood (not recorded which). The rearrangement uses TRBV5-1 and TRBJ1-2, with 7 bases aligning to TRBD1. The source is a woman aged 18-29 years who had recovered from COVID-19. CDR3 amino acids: CASSLGGGGNYGYTF. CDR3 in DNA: TGCGCCAGCAGCTTAGGGGGCGGCGGGAACTATGGCTACACCTTC.